The text below deals with one T cell receptor beta chain. Germline CDR1 and CDR2: SQVTM and ANQGSEA. The CDR3 is made up of 11 amino acids. V trimming: 8 bases; J trimming: 3 bases; junction bases outside the gene matches: 4. The sample originates from a study of T-cell reconstitution after alpha-beta-depleted transplantation in children. The TCRbeta library was prepared with unique molecular identifiers. MiXCR, applied by TCRdb to the PCR reads, yields one record per CDR3 protein. The sample gives about 460,000 distinct CDR3 sequences, around 10% of which show up once; around 13% is in the top ten. The sequence came from a female patient aged 2-9 years who had a stem cell transplant for aplastic anemia, so the T cells may come from the graft donor. The rearrangement uses TRBV29-1 and TRBJ2-7; 7 bases are shared with TRBD2. This specimen consisted of PBMCs, mostly from graft donor cells, obtained 180 days after TCRalphabeta/CD19-depleted stem cell transplant. CDR3 loop: CSLTGGYEQYF. The CDR3 region has the DNA TGCAGCCTCACGGGGGGCTACGAGCAGTACTTC.